The 2 T cell receptor beta chains given below trace back to one sample, sequenced in a study of long-term antiretroviral therapy in people with HIV. At the survey level, the v3.0 immunoSEQ assay was run. The data were produced by immunoSEQ multiplex PCR, yet TCRdb's version contains in-frame clones alone and is incomplete. Of tens of thousands of clones in the sample, more than 70% are singletons; the top ten hold around 6%. The source material was unsorted PBMCs, sampled 0.6 years after starting antiretroviral therapy. These receptors were collected from a man between 60 and 70 years old with HIV.

The chain carries TRBV6-6 and TRBJ2-7; 9 nucleotides align to TRBD2. This CDR3 comprises 15 residues. The V gene's germline CDR1 is MNHNY and CDR2 SVGAGI (reference sequence). Trimming cost V 6 bases and J 0 bases; bases outside gene matches: 6. The CDR3 DNA is TGTGCCAGCAGACCCGGCGGGAGGGGCTCCTACGAGCAGTACTTC. Translation gives CASRPGGRGSYEQYF.

The rearrangement joins TRBV18 to TRBJ2-1; D is uncertain. CDR1 and CDR2 (germline): KGHSH, LQKENI. The germline V and J ends were trimmed by 3 bases and 4 bases, with 10 bases remaining between them. The CDR3 consists of 14 residues. CDR3 sequence (DNA): TGTGCCAGCTCACCCGAATGGTATTACAATGAGCAGTTCTTC. Amino acid sequence: CASSPEWYYNEQFF.